What follows are 21 T cell receptor beta chains derived from one specimen sequenced in a study of Ad26.COV2.S vaccination and SARS-CoV-2 variants. Treatment defined: around 19 received Ad26.COV2.S at low or high dose, single or two shots; a few received placebo; per-sample allocation not given. Sampling was performed 63 days after the first vaccine or placebo injection. Generated by immunoSEQ multiplex PCR, the TCRdb table keeps only in-frame clones and is missing some. Of about 680,000 clones in the sample, roughly 90% are singletons; the top ten hold nearly 1.5%. This material consisted of peripheral blood, taken in a trial of Ad26.COV2.S vaccine versus placebo. These TCRs come from a person aged 18-65 years who received the Ad26.COV2.S COVID-19 vaccine or a placebo.

Only one count was recorded for this clone. The chain joins TRBV27 to TRBJ1-5; no firm D call. This CDR3 region has 15 residues. Per germline, CDR1 MNHEY and CDR2 SMNVEV (reference sequence). V was shortened by 0 bases and J by 3 bases, with 9 bases between the two germline ends. Here the CDR3 reads CASSLSRMNNQPQHF. CDR3 sequence (DNA): TGTGCCAGCAGTTTATCCAGGATGAACAATCAGCCCCAGCATTTT.

The chain is built from TRBV5-1 and TRBJ2-7; D assignment may be TRBD1 or TRBD2 (5 bases each). CDR3 length: 13 amino acids. V gave up 0 bases and J gave up 6 bases, with 10 bases separating them. CDR1 is SGHRS and CDR2 is YFSETQ in the germline V gene. The CDR3 sequence is CASSLGGGPEQYF. As DNA, the CDR3 is TGCGCCAGCAGCTTGGGTGGGGGTCCCGAGCAGTACTTC.

A word on this clone: The identical CDR3 is also encoded by other nucleotide sequences in the sample. The rearrangement uses TRBV6-5 and TRBJ1-1, with TRBD1 matching over 9 bases. The CDR3 runs to 13 residues. Germline-derived CDR1 and CDR2 are MNHEY and SVGAGI. The trim removed 6 bases at V and 4 bases at J, leaving 3 bases unmatched. CDR3 sequence: CASRRQGGTEAFF. The CDR3 DNA reads as TGTGCCAGCAGGAGACAGGGGGGCACTGAAGCTTTCTTT.

V and J are TRBV5-4 and TRBJ2-7; TRBD1 matches 7 bases. With V trimmed by 0 bases and J by 6 bases, 9 bases remained unmatched. Germline-derived CDR1 and CDR2 are SGHNT and YYREEE (reference sequence). There are 15 residues in the CDR3. The CDR3 DNA reads TGTGCCAGCAGCTTGGCCGCCTCCGGGACAGCCGAGCAGTACTTC. Protein sequence: CASSLAASGTAEQYF.

This chain uses TRBV2 with TRBJ2-6; 8 bases align to TRBD2. Per germline, CDR1 SNHLY and CDR2 FYNNEI. V shed 8 bases and J 0 bases; nucleotides not matched to a gene: 6. The CDR3 has 16 residues. The CDR3 reads CASGASGLSGANVLTF. CDR3 in DNA: TGTGCCAGCGGAGCTAGCGGGCTCTCTGGGGCCAACGTCCTGACTTTC.

The chain couples TRBV2 to TRBJ1-5, with a weak D call TRBD1 (6 bases). In germline, CDR1 is SNHLY, CDR2 FYNNEI. V dropped 6 bases and J dropped 0 bases, with 12 bases sitting between them. The length of the CDR3 is 15 residues. The CDR3 loop reads CASRGTTYSNQPQHF. CDR3 nucleotide sequence: TGTGCCAGCAGGGGGACAACCTATAGCAATCAGCCCCAGCATTTT.

The rearrangement links TRBV30 to TRBJ2-1; D may be TRBD2 (5 bases). Germline loops: CDR1 GTSNPN, CDR2 SVGIG (reference sequence). Trimming cost V 2 bases and J 9 bases, with 14 bases left between them. CDR3 length: 13 amino acids. Here the CDR3 reads CAWSSPRGGEQFF. The CDR3 DNA reads as TGTGCCTGGAGTTCCCCCCGGGGTGGTGAGCAGTTCTTC.

A remark on this clone: Other DNA sequences in this sample translate to the same CDR3. The chain recombines TRBV7-9 with TRBJ2-1; 8 bases align to TRBD2. Germline CDR1 SEHNR, CDR2 FQNEAQ (reference sequence). V dropped 5 bases and J dropped 0; count of bases not matched to a gene: 3. There are 15 residues in the CDR3. The DNA of the CDR3 is TGTGCCAGCAGCCCCAGCGGGAGCTCCTACAATGAGCAGTTCTTC. This gives the protein CASSPSGSSYNEQFF.

The V call is TRBV6-6, the J call TRBJ2-1; no clear D gene. Deletions cut 5 bases from V and 5 bases from J, with 10 bases between. CDR1 is MNHNY, CDR2 SVGAGI, per germline (reference sequence). This CDR3 contains 13 residues. The CDR3 DNA follows: TGTGCCAGCAGTCCCGTAGAGGACAATGAGCAGTTCTTC. Translating it yields CASSPVEDNEQFF.

This clone was observed a handful of times. This chain uses TRBV5-4 with TRBJ2-7; perhaps TRBD1 as D (5 bases). Germline assignment: CDR1 SGHNT and CDR2 YYREEE (reference sequence). The CDR3 length is 11 residues. The ends were cut back, 5 bases at V and 5 bases at J, with 8 bases in the middle. CDR3 sequence reads: CASRDSHEQYF. In DNA form, the CDR3 reads TGTGCCAGCAGAGACAGCCACGAGCAGTACTTC.

This clone has only a few counts. The J gene is TRBJ1-4, the V gene TRBV2; D is possibly TRBD1 (6 bases). The CDR3 length is 14 residues. Germline V gene sequence: CDR1 SNHLY, CDR2 FYNNEI. V shed 5 bases and J shed 0 bases, with 7 bases lying between them. CDR3 nucleotide sequence: TGTGCCAGCAGTCGGACAGCAACTAATGAAAAACTGTTTTTT. Translated, it gives CASSRTATNEKLFF.

CDR3 DNA: TGCGCCAGCAGCTTGGGAGGCTCCGGGGAAAACACCATATATTTT. Translation gives CASSLGGSGENTIYF. The chain is built from TRBV5-1 and TRBJ1-3; D unresolved. CDR3 length: 15 residues. V was pared by 0 bases and J by 6 bases, with 13 bases between. CDR1 and CDR2 (germline): SGHRS, YFSETQ.

The chain couples TRBV5-1 to TRBJ2-1; D call uncertain. Per the germline V gene, CDR1 is SGHRS and CDR2 is YFSETQ. The CDR3 consists of 13 residues. Trimming removed 0 bases at V and 6 bases at J, with 7 bases between. The CDR3 region has the DNA TGCGCCAGCAGCTTGGGTAGCAGCAATGAGCAGTTCTTC. It yields the protein CASSLGSSNEQFF.

This chain joins TRBV4-3 and TRBJ2-3; D possibly matches TRBD1 or TRBD2 (6 bases each). The CDR3 spans 14 residues. The V end lost 6 bases, the J end lost 0 bases, and 10 bases lay between the germline ends. Germline CDR1 reads LGHNA; CDR2 reads YSLEER. The CDR3 region is CASRDGGSTDTQYF. The DNA for the CDR3 is TGCGCCAGCAGAGACGGGGGCAGCACAGATACGCAGTATTTT.

The CDR3 bases are TGTGCCAGCAGTTACGGGTCACCCCTCTCCTACGAGCAGTACTTC. Protein sequence: CASSYGSPLSYEQYF. V usage is TRBV6-5 and J usage is TRBJ2-7; no definite D call. V was cut by 2 bases and J by 0 bases, with 11 bases left in between. The CDR3 has 15 amino acids. Germline loops: CDR1 MNHEY, CDR2 SVGAGI.

The chain links TRBV4-2 to TRBJ1-2; 9 nucleotides align to TRBD1. Unmatched junction bases numbered 13, after V lost 0 bases and J lost 5 bases. Looked up from germline, CDR1 is LGHNA and CDR2 is YNFKEQ. The CDR3 is 18 residues long. This CDR3 is CASSQEWLPGQGLYGYTF. The CDR3 bases are TGTGCCAGCAGCCAAGAATGGCTCCCGGGACAGGGCCTTTATGGCTACACCTTC.

J is TRBJ2-1 and V is TRBV6-5; unclear D gene. V was clipped by 2 bases and J by 4 bases, with 12 bases between them. Germline V gene data show CDR1 as MNHEY and CDR2 as SVGAGI. The CDR3 is 15 residues long. CDR3 region: CASSYTSQRYNEQFF. The CDR3 coding sequence is TGTGCCAGCAGTTACACTTCACAGAGGTACAATGAGCAGTTCTTC.

The chain couples TRBV10-2 to TRBJ1-3, with TRBD1 as a possible D gene (6 bases). The CDR3 length is 16 residues. V lost 0 bases, J lost 1 base, and 10 bases lay in between. The germline V gene has CDR1 WSHSY and CDR2 SAAADI. CDR3 DNA sequence: TGCGCCAGCAGTGAGTCTCAGGGGTTATCTGGAAACACCATATATTTT. Its translation: CASSESQGLSGNTIYF.

The gene calls are TRBV7-2 and TRBJ1-1; weak D call: TRBD1 (5 bases). Looked up from germline, CDR1 is SGHTA and CDR2 is FQGNSA. The CDR3 loop spans 12 amino acids. Deletions cut 8 bases from V and 6 bases from J, with 13 bases between. The CDR3, as DNA: TGTGCCAGCTCCGGGACCCGAGCTGAAGCTTTCTTT. This sequence encodes CASSGTRAEAFF.

This clone was seen once. The chain carries TRBV7-8 and TRBJ1-5; 8 nucleotides align to TRBD1. The CDR3 is 16 amino acids. Germline CDR1 is SGHVS and CDR2 is FQNEAQ. After removal of 4 bases from V and 2 bases from J, the junction contained 7 bases not matched to a gene. The CDR3 reads CASSSRQGSGNQPQHF. Written as DNA, the CDR3 is TGTGCCAGCAGCTCCAGACAGGGGTCGGGCAATCAGCCCCAGCATTTT.

The chain is built from TRBV27 and TRBJ1-5; possibly TRBD1 for D (6 bases). The CDR3 spans 15 residues. V was clipped by 2 bases and J by 0 bases, with 8 bases between them. The germline gives CDR1 MNHEY, CDR2 SMNVEV (reference sequence). As DNA, the CDR3 is TGTGCCAGCAGTTTAGGACAGTATAGCAATCAGCCCCAGCATTTT. Protein sequence: CASSLGQYSNQPQHF.